This TCR beta chain is from a study of regulatory T cells in long-lasting Graves disease. Study-wide background: Patients with persistent Graves' disease had over 5 years of antithyroid drugs and persistent TSH receptor antibodies.

The authors built TCR beta libraries using iRepertoire HTBI primers and Arm-PCR of CDR3 regions. One entry per CDR3 protein results from TCRdb running MiXCR on the multiplex PCR reads. The sample includes some 440,000 distinct CDR3 sequences, more than 20% of them seen just once. This clonotype has just a few counts. V shed 5 bases, J shed 7 bases, and the junction held 8 bases outside the gene matches. The V gene's germline CDR1 is SGHDT and CDR2 YYEEEE. This CDR3 comprises 14 residues. Noted time point: persistent/refractory GD, antithyroid drugs over 5 years with positive TRAb. Construction of the TCR library relied on RNA isolated from PBMCs.

The receptor was derived from a female donor with Graves disease. The chain links TRBV5-6 to TRBJ1-5; 8 bases match TRBD1. The specimen comprised peripheral blood mononuclear cells (PBMCs), sampled when the disease was refractory, from a patient treated with antithyroid drugs. DNA for the CDR3: TGTGCCAGCAGTCATCAGGGGGCAGACCAGCCCCAGCATTTT. Amino acids: CASSHQGADQPQHF.